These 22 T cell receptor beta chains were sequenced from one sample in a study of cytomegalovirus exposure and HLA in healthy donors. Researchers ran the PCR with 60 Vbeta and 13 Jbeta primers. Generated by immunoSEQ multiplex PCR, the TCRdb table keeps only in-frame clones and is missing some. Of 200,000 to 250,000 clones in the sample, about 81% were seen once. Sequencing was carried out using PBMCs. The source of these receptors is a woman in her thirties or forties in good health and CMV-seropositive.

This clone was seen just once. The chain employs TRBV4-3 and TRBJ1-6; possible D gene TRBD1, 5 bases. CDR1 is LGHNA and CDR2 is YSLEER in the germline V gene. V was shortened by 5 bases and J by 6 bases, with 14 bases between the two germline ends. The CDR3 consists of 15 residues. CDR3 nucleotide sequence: TGCGCCAGCAGCTATAACGGACAAAGTAATTCACCCCTCCACTTT. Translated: CASSYNGQSNSPLHF.

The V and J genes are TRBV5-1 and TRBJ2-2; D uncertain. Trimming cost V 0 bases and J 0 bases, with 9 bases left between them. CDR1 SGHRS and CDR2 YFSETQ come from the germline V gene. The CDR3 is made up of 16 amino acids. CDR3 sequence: CASSLGVVPNTGELFF. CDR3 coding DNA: TGCGCCAGCAGCTTGGGCGTCGTTCCGAACACCGGGGAGCTGTTTTTT.

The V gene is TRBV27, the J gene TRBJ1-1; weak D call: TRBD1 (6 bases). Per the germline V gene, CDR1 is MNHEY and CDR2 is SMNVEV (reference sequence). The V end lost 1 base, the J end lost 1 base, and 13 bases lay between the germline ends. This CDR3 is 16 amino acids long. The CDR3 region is CASSLFVGAPNTEAFF. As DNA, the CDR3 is TGTGCCAGCAGTTTATTTGTGGGGGCCCCGAACACTGAAGCTTTCTTT.

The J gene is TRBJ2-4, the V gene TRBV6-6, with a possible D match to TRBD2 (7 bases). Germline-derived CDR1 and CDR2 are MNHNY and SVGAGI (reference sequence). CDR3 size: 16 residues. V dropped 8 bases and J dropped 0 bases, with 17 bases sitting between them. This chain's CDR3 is CASHRGGGEAKNIQYF. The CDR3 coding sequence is TGTGCCAGCCACAGAGGGGGAGGGGAAGCCAAAAACATTCAGTACTTC.

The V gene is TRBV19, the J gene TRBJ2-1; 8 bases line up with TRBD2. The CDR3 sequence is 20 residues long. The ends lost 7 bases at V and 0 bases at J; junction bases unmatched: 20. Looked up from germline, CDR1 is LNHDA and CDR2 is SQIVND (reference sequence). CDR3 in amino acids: CASIGMAGGTSTFSYNEQFF. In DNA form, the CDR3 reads TGTGCCAGTATTGGGATGGCGGGGGGCACAAGTACCTTCTCCTACAATGAGCAGTTCTTC.

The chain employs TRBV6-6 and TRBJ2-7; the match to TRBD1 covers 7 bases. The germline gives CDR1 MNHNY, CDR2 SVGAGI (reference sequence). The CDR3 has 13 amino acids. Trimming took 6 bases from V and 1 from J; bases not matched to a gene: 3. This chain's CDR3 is CASSPQGSYEQYF. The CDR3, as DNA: TGTGCCAGCAGCCCACAGGGGTCCTACGAGCAGTACTTC.

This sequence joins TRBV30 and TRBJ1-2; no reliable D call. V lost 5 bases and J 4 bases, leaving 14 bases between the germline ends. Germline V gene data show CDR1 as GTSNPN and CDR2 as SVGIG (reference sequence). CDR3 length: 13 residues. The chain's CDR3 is CAWGGAVRYGYTF. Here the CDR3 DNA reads TGTGCCTGGGGAGGTGCGGTCCGCTATGGCTACACCTTC.

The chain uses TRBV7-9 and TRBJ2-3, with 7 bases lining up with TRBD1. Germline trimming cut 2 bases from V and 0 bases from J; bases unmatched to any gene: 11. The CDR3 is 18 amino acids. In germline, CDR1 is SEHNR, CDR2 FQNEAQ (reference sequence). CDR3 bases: TGTGCCAGCAGCTTACCGTTCCTCAGGGGGTTTAGCACAGATACGCAGTATTTT. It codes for CASSLPFLRGFSTDTQYF. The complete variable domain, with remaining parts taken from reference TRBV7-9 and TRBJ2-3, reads DTGVSQNPRHKITKRGQNVTFRCDPISEHNRLYWYRQTLGQGPEFLTYFQNEAQLEKSRLLSDRFSAERPKGSFSTLEIQRTEQGDSAMYLCASSLPFLRGFSTDTQYFGPGTRLTVL.

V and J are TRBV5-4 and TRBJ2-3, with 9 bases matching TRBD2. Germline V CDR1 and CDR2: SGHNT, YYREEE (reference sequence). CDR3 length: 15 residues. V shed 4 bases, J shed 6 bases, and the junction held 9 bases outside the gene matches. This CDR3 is CASSAGGTTTDTQYF. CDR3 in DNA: TGTGCCAGCAGCGCGGGGGGGACTACTACCGATACGCAGTATTTT.

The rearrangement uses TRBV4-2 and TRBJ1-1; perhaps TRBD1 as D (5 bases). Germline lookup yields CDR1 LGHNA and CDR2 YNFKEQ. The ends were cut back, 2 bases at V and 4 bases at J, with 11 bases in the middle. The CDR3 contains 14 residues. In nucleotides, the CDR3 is TGTGCCAGCAGCCAACAGGGTGTGCTCACTGAAGCTTTCTTT. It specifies CASSQQGVLTEAFF.

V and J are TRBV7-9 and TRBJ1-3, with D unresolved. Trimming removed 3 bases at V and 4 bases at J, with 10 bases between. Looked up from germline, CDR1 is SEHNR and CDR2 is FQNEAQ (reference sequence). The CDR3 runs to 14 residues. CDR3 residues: CASSLQAPGNTIYF. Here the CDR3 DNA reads TGTGCCAGCAGCTTGCAAGCCCCCGGAAACACCATATATTTT. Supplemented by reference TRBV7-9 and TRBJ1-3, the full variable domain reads DTGVSQNPRHKITKRGQNVTFRCDPISEHNRLYWYRQTLGQGPEFLTYFQNEAQLEKSRLLSDRFSAERPKGSFSTLEIQRTEQGDSAMYLCASSLQAPGNTIYFGEGSWLTVV.

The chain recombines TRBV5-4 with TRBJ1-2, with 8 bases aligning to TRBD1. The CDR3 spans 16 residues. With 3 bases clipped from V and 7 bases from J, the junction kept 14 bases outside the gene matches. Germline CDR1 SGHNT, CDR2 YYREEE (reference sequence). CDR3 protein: CASSSPAHQGARGYTF. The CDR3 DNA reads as TGTGCCAGCAGCTCACCCGCACATCAGGGGGCCCGTGGCTACACCTTC.

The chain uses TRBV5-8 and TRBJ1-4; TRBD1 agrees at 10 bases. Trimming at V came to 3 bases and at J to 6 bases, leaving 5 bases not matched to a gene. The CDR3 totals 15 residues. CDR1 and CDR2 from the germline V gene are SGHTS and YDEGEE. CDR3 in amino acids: CASSSTGTGDEKLFF. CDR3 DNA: TGTGCCAGCAGCTCGACCGGGACAGGGGATGAAAAACTGTTTTTT. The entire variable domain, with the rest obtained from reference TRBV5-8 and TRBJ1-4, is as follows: EAGVTQSPTHLIKTRGQQATLRCSPISGHTSVYWYQQALGLGLQFLLWYDEGEERNRGNFPPRFSGRQFPNYSSELNVNALELEDSALYLCASSSTGTGDEKLFFGSGTQLSVL.

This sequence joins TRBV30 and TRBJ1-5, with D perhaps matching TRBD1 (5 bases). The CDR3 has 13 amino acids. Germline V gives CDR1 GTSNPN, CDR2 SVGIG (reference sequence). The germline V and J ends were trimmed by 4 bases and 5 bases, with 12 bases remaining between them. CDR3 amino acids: CAWTGSGDQPQHF. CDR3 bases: TGTGCCTGGACTGGGTCGGGGGATCAGCCCCAGCATTTT.

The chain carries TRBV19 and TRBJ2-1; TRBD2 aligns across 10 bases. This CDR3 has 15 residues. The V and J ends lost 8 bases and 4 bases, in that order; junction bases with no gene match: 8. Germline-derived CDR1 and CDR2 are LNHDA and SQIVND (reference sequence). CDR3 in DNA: TGTGCCAGTGCTATAGCGGGGGGCCTTTACAATGAGCAGTTCTTC. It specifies CASAIAGGLYNEQFF.

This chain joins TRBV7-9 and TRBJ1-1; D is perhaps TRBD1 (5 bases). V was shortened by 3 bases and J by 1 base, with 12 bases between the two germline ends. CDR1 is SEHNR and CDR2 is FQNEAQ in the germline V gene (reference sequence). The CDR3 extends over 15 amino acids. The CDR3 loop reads CASSFAQGKNTEAFF. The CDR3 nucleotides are TGTGCCAGCAGCTTCGCCCAGGGCAAGAACACTGAAGCTTTCTTT.

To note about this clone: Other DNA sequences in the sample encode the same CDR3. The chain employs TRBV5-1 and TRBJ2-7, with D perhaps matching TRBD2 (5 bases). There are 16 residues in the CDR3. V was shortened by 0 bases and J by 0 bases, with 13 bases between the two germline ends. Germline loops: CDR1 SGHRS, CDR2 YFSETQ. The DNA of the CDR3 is TGCGCCAGCAGCTTGGGATCCGGGATGAGCTCCTACGAGCAGTACTTC. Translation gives CASSLGSGMSSYEQYF.

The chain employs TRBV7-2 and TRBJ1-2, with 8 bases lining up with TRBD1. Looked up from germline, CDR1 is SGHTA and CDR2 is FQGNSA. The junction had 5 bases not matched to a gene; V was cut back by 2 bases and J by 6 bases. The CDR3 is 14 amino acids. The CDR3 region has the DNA TGTGCCAGCAGCTTACCAGGGGGCGAGCATGGCTACACCTTC. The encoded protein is CASSLPGGEHGYTF. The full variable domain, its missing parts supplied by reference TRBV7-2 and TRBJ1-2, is GAGVSQSPSNKVTEKGKDVELRCDPISGHTALYWYRQSLGQGLEFLIYFQGNSAPDKSGLPSDRFSAERTGGSVSTLTIQRTQQEDSAVYLCASSLPGGEHGYTFGSGTRLTVV.

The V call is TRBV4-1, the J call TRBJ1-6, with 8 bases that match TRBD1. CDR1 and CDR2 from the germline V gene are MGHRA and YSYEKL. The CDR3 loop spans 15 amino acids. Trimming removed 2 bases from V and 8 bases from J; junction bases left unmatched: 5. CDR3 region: CASSQSPGGDSPLHF. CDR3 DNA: TGCGCCAGCAGCCAATCTCCAGGGGGCGATTCACCCCTCCACTTT.

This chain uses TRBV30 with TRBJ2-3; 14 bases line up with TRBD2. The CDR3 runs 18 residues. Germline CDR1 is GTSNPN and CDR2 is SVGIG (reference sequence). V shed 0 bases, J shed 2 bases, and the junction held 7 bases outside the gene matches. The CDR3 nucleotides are TGTGCCTGGAGTGTGGAGACTAGCGGGGGGGAATCCACAGATACGCAGTATTTT. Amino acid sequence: CAWSVETSGGESTDTQYF.

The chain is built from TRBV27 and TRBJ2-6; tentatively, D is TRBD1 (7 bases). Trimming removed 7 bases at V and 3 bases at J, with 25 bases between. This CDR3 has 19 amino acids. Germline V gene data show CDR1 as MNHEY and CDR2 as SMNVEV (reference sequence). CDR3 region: CASKGLGTAMGGGANVLTF. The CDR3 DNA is TGTGCCAGCAAGGGACTTGGGACAGCGATGGGTGGTGGGGCCAACGTCCTGACTTTC.

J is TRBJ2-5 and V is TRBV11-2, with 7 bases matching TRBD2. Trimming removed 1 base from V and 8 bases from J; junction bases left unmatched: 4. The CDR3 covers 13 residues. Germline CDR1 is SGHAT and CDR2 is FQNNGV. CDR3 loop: CASSLGGGGTQYF. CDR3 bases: TGTGCCAGCAGCTTAGGCGGGGGAGGAACCCAGTACTTC.